This T cell receptor (beta chain) was retrieved from a study of blood T cell repertoires in COVID-19. Original processing methods: From reference gene primer amplification, estimates of nucleated cell counts were derived. Repertoires were generated with immunoSEQ multiplex PCR, while TCRdb's copy carries only in-frame clones and drops some. V and J calls and clone size are copied from that table; D and trimming were computed from the DNA. Counted here are under 200,000 clones, roughly nine tenths occurring once; the ten biggest clones make up about 10%. The CDR3 has 15 amino acids. J lost 2 bases, V lost 3 bases, and 5 bases had no gene match. Germline-derived CDR1 and CDR2 are LGHNA and YSLEER.

The sequenced sample was peripheral blood. The gene calls are TRBV4-3 and TRBJ2-7; TRBD1 matches 9 bases. The TCR sequence derives from a woman aged 55-69 years with COVID-19, enrolled during active disease. CDR3 region: CASSQTGTGTYEQYF. The CDR3 coding sequence is TGCGCCAGCAGCCAGACCGGGACAGGGACCTACGAGCAGTACTTC.